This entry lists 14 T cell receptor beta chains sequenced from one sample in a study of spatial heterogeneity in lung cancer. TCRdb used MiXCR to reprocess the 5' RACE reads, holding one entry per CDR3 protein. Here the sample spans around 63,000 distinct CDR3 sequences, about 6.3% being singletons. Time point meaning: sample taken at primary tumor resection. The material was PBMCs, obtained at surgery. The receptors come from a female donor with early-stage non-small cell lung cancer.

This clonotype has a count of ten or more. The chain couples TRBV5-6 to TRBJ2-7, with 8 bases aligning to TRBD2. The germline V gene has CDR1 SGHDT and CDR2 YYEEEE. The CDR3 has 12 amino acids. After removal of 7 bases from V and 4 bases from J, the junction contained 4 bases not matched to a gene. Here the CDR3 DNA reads TGTGCCAGCGGTAGCGGGATATACGAGCAGTACTTC. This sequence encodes CASGSGIYEQYF.

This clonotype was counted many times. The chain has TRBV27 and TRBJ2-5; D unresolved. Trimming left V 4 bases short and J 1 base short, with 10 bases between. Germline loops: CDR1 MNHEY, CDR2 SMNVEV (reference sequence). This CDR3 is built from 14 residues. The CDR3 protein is CASSYFGVQETQYF. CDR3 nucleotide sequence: TGTGCCAGCAGTTATTTTGGGGTCCAAGAGACCCAGTACTTC.

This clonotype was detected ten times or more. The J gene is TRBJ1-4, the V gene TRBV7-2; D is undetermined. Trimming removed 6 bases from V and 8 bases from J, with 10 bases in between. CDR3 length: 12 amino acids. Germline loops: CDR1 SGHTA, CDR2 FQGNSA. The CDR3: CASRGVQEKLFF. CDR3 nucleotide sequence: TGTGCCAGCAGGGGAGTACAGGAAAAACTGTTTTTT.

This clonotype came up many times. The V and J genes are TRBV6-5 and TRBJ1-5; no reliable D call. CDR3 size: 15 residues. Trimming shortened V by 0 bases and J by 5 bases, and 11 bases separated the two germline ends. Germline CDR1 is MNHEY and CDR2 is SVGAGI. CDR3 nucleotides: TGTGCCAGCAGTTACTCGAGGTCCGGGCATCAGCCCCAGCATTTT. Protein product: CASSYSRSGHQPQHF.

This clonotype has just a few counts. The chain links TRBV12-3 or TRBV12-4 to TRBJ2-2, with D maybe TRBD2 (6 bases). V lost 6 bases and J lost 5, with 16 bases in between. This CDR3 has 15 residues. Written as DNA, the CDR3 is TGTGCCAGCAGACCGGCGGGGACTGTTACCGGGGAGCTGTTTTTT. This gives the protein CASRPAGTVTGELFF.

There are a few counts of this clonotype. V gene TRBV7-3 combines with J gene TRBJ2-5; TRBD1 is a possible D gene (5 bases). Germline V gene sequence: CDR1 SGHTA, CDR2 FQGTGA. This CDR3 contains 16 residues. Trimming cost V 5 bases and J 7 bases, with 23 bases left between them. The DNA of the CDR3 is TGTGCCAGCAGCGGACACTCTAATCCCCCGATAGTGACCCAGTACTTC. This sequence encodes CASSGHSNPPIVTQYF.

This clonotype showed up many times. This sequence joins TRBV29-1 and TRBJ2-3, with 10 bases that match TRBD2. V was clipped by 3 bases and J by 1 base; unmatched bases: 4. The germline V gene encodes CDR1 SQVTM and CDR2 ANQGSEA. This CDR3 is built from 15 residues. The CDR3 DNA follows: TGCAGCGTTGAGCCTGGGACTAGCGGCACAGATACGCAGTATTTT. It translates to CSVEPGTSGTDTQYF.

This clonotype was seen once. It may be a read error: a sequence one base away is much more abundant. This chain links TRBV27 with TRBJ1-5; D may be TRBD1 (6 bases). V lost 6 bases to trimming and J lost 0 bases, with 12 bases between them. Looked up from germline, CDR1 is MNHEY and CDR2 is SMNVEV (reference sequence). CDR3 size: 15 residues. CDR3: CASSLGHLSNQPQHF. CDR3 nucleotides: TGTGCCAGCAGCCTGGGACACCTTAGCAATCAGCCCCAGCATTTT.

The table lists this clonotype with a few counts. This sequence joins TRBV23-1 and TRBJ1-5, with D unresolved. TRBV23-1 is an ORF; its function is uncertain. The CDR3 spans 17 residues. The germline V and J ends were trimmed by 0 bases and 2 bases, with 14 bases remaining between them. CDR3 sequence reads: CASSQSGSPARNQPQHF. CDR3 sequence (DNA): TGCGCCAGCAGTCAATCAGGGAGCCCTGCACGCAATCAGCCCCAGCATTTT.

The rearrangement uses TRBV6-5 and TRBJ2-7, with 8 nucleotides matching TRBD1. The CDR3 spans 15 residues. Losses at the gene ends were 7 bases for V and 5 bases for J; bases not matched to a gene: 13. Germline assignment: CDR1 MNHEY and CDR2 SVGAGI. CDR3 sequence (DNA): TGTGCCAGCAACAGGGGGATCTCCTCGGGCGACGAGCAGTACGTC. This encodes CASNRGISSGDEQYV.

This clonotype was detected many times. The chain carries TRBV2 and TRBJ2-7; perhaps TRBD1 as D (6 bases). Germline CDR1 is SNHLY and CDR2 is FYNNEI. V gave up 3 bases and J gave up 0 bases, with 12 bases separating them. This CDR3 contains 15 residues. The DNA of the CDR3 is TGTGCCAGCAGTGATAACAGGGTAGACTCCTACGAGCAGTACTTC. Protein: CASSDNRVDSYEQYF.

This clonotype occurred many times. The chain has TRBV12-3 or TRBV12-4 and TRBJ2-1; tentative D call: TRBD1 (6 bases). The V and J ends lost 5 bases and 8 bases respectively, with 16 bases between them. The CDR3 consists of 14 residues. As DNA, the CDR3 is TGTGCCAGCAGTATAGGACAGCCGATGGATGAGCAGTTCTTC. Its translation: CASSIGQPMDEQFF.

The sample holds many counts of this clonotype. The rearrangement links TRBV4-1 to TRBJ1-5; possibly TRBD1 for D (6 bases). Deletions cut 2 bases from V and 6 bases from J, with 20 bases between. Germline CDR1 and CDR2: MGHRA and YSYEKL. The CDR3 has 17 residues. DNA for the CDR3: TGCGCCAGCAGCCAAACTCGGGGGGCCGGGGTACCTCAGCCCCAGCATTTT. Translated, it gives CASSQTRGAGVPQPQHF.

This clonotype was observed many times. CDR3 loop: CASSSIAGGNQPQHF. In DNA form, the CDR3 reads TGTGCCAGCAGCTCCATCGCGGGGGGGAATCAGCCCCAGCATTTT. V usage is TRBV7-9 and J usage is TRBJ1-5; TRBD1 might be the D (5 bases). The CDR3 is made up of 15 amino acids. Per the germline V gene, CDR1 is SEHNR and CDR2 is FQNEAQ (reference sequence). V dropped 4 bases and J dropped 4 bases, with 14 bases sitting between them.